This TCR beta chain was retrieved from a study of neurological immune-mediated disorders. Details on this clonotype: The antigen is not known.

Over 160 million TCR-beta sequences from 15-18 subjects came out of each sequencing run. TCRdb itself ran the 5' RACE reads through MiXCR, one entry per CDR3 protein. The top ten hold roughly 6.8% of the sample, which has under 80,000 distinct CDR3 sequences, 13% to 15% seen once. The CDR3 loop spans 13 amino acids. Germline CDR1 is KGHDR and CDR2 is SFDVKD. The V segment lost 4 bases and the J segment 9 bases; nucleotides outside the gene matches: 3. Study-wide results and limits: Across subjects, no CDR3 amino acid sequence appeared in expanded clones of more than one subject, a finding that suggested private repertoires in all groups.

This TCR came from a woman aged 50 to 60 in good health. The rearrangement joins TRBV24-1 to TRBJ2-4; TRBD1 agrees at 9 bases. The sample was PBMCs. CDR3 residues: CATSEGQGSIQYF. The CDR3 DNA is TGTGCCACCAGTGAAGGACAGGGGAGCATTCAGTACTTC.